This record looks at one T cell receptor beta chain sequence and its context. Its antigen is not known. In germline, CDR1 is SGHTA, CDR2 FQGNSA. V shed 3 bases and J 8 bases; nucleotides not matched to a gene: 3. The CDR3 covers 14 residues. Primers: 60 Vbeta forward and 13 Jbeta reverse. Sequencing used immunoSEQ multiplex PCR; TCRdb keeps in-frame clones, though not all of them. The sample lists 150,000 to 200,000 clones, around two thirds occurring once. This specimen comes from a study of cytomegalovirus exposure and HLA in healthy donors. Findings and caveats of the study: Reported results showed that the classifier diagnosed cytomegalovirus status with high specificity and sensitivity. TCR beta chains numbering approximately 150 were designated cytomegalovirus-associated. TRBV6-2, TRBV6-3 and other indistinguishable V segments were excluded.

It was healthy bone marrow donors who served as donors. The sequenced material came from PBMCs. J is TRBJ1-6 and V is TRBV7-2, with 8 nucleotides matching TRBD1. The receptor was isolated from a man aged 50-60 years in good health and CMV-seronegative. In DNA form, the CDR3 reads TGTGCCAGCAGCTTCCTACAGGGGGATTCACCCCTCCACTTT. As protein: CASSFLQGDSPLHF. Together with reference TRBV7-2 and TRBJ1-6, the CDR3 gives the full variable domain: GAGVSQSPSNKVTEKGKDVELRCDPISGHTALYWYRQSLGQGLEFLIYFQGNSAPDKSGLPSDRFSAERTGGSVSTLTIQRTQQEDSAVYLCASSFLQGDSPLHFGNGTRLTVT.